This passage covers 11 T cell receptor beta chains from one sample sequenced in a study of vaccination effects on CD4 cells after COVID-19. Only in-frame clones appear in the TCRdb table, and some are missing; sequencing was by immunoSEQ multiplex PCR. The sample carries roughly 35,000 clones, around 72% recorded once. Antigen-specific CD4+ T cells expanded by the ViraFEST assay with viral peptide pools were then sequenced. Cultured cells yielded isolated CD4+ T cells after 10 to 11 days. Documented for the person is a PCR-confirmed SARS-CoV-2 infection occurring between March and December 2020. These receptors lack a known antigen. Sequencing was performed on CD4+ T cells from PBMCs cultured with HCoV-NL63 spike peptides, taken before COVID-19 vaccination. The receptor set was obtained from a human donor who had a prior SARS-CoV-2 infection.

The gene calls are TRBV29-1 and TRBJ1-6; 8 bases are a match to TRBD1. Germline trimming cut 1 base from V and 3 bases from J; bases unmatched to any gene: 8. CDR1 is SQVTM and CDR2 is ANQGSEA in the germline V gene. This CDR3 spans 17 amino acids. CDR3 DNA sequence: TGCAGCGTTGAAGCATACAGGGGGGGCTACTATAATTCACCCCTCCACTTT. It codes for CSVEAYRGGYYNSPLHF. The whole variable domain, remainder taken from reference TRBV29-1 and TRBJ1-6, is SAVISQKPSRDICQRGTSLTIQCQVDSQVTMMFWYRQQPGQSLTLIATANQGSEATYESGFVIDKFPISRPNLTFSTLTVSNMSPEDSSIYLCSVEAYRGGYYNSPLHFGNGTRLTVT.

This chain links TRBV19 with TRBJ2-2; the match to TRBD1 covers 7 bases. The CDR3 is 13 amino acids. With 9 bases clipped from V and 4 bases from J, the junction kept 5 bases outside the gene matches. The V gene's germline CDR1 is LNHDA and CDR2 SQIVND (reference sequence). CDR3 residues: CASRQGVTGELFF. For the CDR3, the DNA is TGTGCCAGCCGACAGGGTGTCACCGGGGAGCTGTTTTTT.

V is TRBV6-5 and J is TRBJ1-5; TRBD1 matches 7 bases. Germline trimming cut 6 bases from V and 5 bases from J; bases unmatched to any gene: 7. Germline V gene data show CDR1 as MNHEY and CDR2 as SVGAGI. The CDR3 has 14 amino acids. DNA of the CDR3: TGTGCCAGCAGCAAATCCAGGGGGGATCAGCCCCAGCATTTT. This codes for CASSKSRGDQPQHF.

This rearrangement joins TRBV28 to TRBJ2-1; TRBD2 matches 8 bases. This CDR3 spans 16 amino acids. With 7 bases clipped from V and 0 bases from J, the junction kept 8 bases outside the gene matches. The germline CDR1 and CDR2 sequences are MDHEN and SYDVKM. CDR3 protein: CASNPGGTRSYNEQFF. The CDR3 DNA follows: TGTGCCAGCAACCCGGGGGGGACCCGCTCCTACAATGAGCAGTTCTTC.

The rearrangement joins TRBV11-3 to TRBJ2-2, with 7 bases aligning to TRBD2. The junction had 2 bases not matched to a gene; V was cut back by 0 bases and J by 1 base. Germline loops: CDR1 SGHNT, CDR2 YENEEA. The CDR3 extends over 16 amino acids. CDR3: CASSLDGGRNTGELFF. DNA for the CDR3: TGTGCCAGCAGCTTAGACGGCGGGAGGAACACCGGGGAGCTGTTTTTT.

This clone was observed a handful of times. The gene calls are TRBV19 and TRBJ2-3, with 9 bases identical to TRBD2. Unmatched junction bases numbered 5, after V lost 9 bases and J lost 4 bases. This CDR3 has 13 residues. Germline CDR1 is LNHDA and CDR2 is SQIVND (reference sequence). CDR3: CASGLAWADTQYF. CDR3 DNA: TGTGCCAGCGGACTAGCGTGGGCAGATACGCAGTATTTT. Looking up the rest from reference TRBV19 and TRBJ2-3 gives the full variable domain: DGGITQSPKYLFRKEGQNVTLSCEQNLNHDAMYWYRQDPGQGLRLIYYSQIVNDFQKGDIAEGYSVSREKKESFPLTVTSAQKNPTAFYLCASGLAWADTQYFGPGTRLTVL.

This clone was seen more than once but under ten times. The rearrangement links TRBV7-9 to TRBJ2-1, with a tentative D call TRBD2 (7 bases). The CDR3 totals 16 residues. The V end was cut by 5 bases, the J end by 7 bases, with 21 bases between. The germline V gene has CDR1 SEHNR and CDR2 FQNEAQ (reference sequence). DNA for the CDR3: TGTGCCAGCAGCCTATGGGGGGCGGGAGAGGCAAATGAGCAGTTCTTC. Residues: CASSLWGAGEANEQFF. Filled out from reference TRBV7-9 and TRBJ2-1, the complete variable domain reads DTGVSQNPRHKITKRGQNVTFRCDPISEHNRLYWYRQTLGQGPEFLTYFQNEAQLEKSRLLSDRFSAERPKGSFSTLEIQRTEQGDSAMYLCASSLWGAGEANEQFFGPGTRLTVL.

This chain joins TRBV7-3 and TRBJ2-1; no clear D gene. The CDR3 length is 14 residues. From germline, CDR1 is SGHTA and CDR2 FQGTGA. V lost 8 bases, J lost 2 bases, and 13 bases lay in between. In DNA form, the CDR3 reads TGTGCCAGCTCAATCGGTGGGACCTACAATGAGCAGTTCTTC. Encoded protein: CASSIGGTYNEQFF.

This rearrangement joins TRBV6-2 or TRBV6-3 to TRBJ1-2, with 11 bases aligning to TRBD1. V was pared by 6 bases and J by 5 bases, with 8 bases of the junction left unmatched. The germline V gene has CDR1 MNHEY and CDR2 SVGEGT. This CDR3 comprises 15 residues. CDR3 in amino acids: CASSTRTGGDYGYTF. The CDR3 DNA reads TGTGCCAGCAGCACCCGGACAGGGGGCGATTATGGCTACACCTTC.

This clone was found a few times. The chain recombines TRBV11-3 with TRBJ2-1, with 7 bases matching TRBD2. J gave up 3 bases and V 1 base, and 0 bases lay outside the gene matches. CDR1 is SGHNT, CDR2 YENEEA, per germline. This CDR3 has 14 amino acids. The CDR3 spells CASSLGGSYNEQFF. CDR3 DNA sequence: TGTGCCAGCAGCTTAGGCGGGAGCTACAATGAGCAGTTCTTC.

The DNA for the CDR3 is TGTGCCAGCAGTGAGGGCAGACCGGACTCTGGAAACACCATATATTTT. Its translation: CASSEGRPDSGNTIYF. The V call is TRBV6-1, the J call TRBJ1-3, with D hard to call. V gave up 3 bases and J gave up 0 bases, with 12 bases separating them. From germline, CDR1 is MNHNS and CDR2 SASEGT. This CDR3 is built from 16 residues.